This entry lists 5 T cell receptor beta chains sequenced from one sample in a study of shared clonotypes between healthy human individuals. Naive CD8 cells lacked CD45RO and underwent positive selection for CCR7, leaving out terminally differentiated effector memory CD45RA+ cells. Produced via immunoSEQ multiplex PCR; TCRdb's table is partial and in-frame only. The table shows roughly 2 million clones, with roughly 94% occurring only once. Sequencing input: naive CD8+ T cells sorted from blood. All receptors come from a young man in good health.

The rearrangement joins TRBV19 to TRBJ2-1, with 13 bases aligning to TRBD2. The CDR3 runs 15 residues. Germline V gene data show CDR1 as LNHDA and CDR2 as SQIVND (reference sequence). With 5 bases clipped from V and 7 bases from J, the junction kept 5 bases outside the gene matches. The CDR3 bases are TGTGCCAGTAGTCTAACTAGCGGGAGGGCTAATGAGCAGTTCTTC. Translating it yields CASSLTSGRANEQFF.

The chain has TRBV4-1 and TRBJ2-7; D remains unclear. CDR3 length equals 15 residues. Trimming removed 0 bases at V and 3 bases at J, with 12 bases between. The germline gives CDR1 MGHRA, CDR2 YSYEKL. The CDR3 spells CASSQEVSRIYEQYF. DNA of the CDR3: TGCGCCAGCAGCCAAGAGGTCAGCCGAATCTACGAGCAGTACTTC.

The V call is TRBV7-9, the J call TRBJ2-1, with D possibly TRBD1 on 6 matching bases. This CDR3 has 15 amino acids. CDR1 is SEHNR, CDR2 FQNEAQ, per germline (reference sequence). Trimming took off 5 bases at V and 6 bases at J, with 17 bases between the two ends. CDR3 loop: CASSQQGFLSNEQFF. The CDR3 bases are TGTGCCAGCAGCCAACAGGGCTTTCTCTCCAATGAGCAGTTCTTC.

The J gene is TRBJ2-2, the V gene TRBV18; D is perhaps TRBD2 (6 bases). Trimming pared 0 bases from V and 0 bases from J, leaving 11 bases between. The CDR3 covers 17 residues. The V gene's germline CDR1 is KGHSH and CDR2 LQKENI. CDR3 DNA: TGTGCCAGCTCACCACCGGGACTCGACGCGAACACCGGGGAGCTGTTTTTT. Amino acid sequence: CASSPPGLDANTGELFF. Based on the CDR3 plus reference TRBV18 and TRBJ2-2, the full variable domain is NAGVMQNPRHLVRRRGQEARLRCSPMKGHSHVYWYRQLPEEGLKFMVYLQKENIIDESGMPKERFSAEFPKEGPSILRIQQVVRGDSAAYFCASSPPGLDANTGELFFGEGSRLTVL.

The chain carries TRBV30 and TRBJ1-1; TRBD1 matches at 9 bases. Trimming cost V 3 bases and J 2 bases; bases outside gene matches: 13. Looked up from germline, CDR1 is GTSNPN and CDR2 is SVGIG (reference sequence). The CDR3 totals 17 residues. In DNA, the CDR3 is TGTGCCTGGAGCCCAACGACAGGGGGTGTGATTAACACTGAAGCTTTCTTT. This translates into CAWSPTTGGVINTEAFF.